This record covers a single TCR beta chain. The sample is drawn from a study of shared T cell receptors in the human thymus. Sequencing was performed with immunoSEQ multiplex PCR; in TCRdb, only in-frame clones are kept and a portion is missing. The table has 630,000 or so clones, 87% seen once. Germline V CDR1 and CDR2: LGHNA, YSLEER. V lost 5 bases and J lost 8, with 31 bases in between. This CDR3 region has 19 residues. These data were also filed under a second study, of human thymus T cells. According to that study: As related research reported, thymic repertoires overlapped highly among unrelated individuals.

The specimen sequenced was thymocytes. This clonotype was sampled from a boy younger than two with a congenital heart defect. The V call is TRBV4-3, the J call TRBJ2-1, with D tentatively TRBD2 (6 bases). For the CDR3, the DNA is TGCGCCAGCAGCAGACTAGTTGGGCCTTACGGAGTCACTTACGATGAGCAGTTCTTC. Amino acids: CASSRLVGPYGVTYDEQFF.